This passage covers 13 T cell receptor beta chains from one sample sequenced in a study of CD8+ T cells in alopecia areata. Treatment given: oral pan-JAK inhibitor, 5-10 mg twice daily. cDNA prepared by RNA extraction and subsequent reverse transcription served as the template for sequencing. Repertoires were generated with immunoSEQ multiplex PCR, while TCRdb's copy carries only in-frame clones and drops some. The table lists under 150,000 clones, 61% of them singletons. This specimen was CD4+ T cells sorted from blood, taken at week 4, from a patient treated with tofacitinib. The source is a human donor with alopecia areata.

The chain employs TRBV21-1 and TRBJ2-7. TRBV21-1 is a recognized pseudogene. This CDR3 comprises 12 residues. Here the CDR3 reads CASSNPSYEQYF. The CDR3 coding sequence is TGTGCCAGCAGCAACCCCTCCTACGAGCAGTACTTC.

The chain joins TRBV2 to TRBJ2-7, with D possibly being TRBD2 (5 bases). CDR1 is SNHLY, CDR2 FYNNEI, per germline. The length of the CDR3 is 12 residues. V was trimmed by 6 bases and J by 6 bases, leaving 12 bases between them. The CDR3: CASRGEGGEQYF. CDR3 bases: TGTGCCAGCAGAGGTGAGGGTGGCGAGCAGTACTTC.

This chain uses TRBV2 with TRBJ2-7, with 11 bases matching TRBD2. The CDR3 is 12 amino acids. Germline CDR1 SNHLY, CDR2 FYNNEI. Trimming at V came to 6 bases and at J to 7 bases, leaving 2 bases not matched to a gene. Written as DNA, the CDR3 is TGTGCCAGCAGAGGACTAGCGGGTGAGCAGTACTTC. This gives the protein CASRGLAGEQYF.

The V call is TRBV29-1, the J call TRBJ2-7; 7 bases match TRBD1. The CDR3 sequence is 13 residues long. J lost 3 bases, V lost 4 bases, and 6 bases had no gene match. Germline values: CDR1 SQVTM, CDR2 ANQGSEA. CDR3 residues: CSVVDRPGYEQYF. The CDR3 nucleotides are TGCAGCGTTGTGGACAGGCCAGGCTACGAGCAGTACTTC.

The J gene is TRBJ1-2, the V gene TRBV11-2; D call uncertain. Germline V gene sequence: CDR1 SGHAT, CDR2 FQNNGV. V dropped 1 base and J dropped 8 bases, with 11 bases sitting between them. The CDR3 is 13 residues long. The CDR3 DNA is TGTGCCAGCAGCTTAGGGCGCTCGTCCGGCTACACCTTC. As protein: CASSLGRSSGYTF.

V and J are TRBV20-1 and TRBJ1-1; no clear D. This CDR3 contains 11 residues. Germline CDR1 reads DFQATT; CDR2 reads SNEGSKA (reference sequence). Between the trimmed V and J ends, which lost 6 bases and 5 bases, there was a span of 10 bases. For the CDR3, the DNA is TGCAGTGCCCCGGAGGAGACTGAAGCTTTCTTT. It codes for CSAPEETEAFF.

The V call is TRBV4-3, the J call TRBJ1-2; TRBD1 is a possible D gene (6 bases). The CDR3 is 14 amino acids. CDR1 and CDR2 from the germline V gene are LGHNA and YSLEER. The ends were cut back, 1 base at V and 4 bases at J, with 10 bases in the middle. DNA for the CDR3: TGCGCCAGCAGCCAAGGCGGGACAACCTATGGCTACACCTTC. It is translated as CASSQGGTTYGYTF.

The rearrangement uses TRBV5-4 and TRBJ2-1; TRBD2 might be the D (6 bases). Germline V gene data show CDR1 as SGHNT and CDR2 as YYREEE (reference sequence). Between the trimmed V and J ends, which lost 0 bases and 6 bases, there was a span of 13 bases. The CDR3 sequence is 15 residues long. The CDR3 region has the DNA TGTGCCAGCAGCTTGGAGGGCGGAGGGCGCAATGAGCAGTTCTTC. Amino acids: CASSLEGGGRNEQFF.

This clone occurred a few times. This chain joins TRBV19 and TRBJ2-7, with 7 bases fitting TRBD2. V shed 5 bases and J 2 bases; nucleotides not matched to a gene: 6. CDR3 length: 14 residues. In germline, CDR1 is LNHDA, CDR2 SQIVND (reference sequence). DNA of the CDR3: TGTGCCAGTAGTCGGAAGCGGGATCCCTACGAGCAGTACTTC. Amino acids: CASSRKRDPYEQYF.

This rearrangement joins TRBV18 to TRBJ2-7; 11 bases match TRBD2. The germline gives CDR1 KGHSH, CDR2 LQKENI. V lost 3 bases to trimming and J lost 2 bases; unmatched junction nucleotides: 15. CDR3 length equals 19 residues. The CDR3 DNA reads TGTGCCAGCTCACCCCGGATCAGGGGGGGACTAGCGGAGCCCTACGAGCAGTACTTC. Amino acids: CASSPRIRGGLAEPYEQYF.

This clone has a count of ten or more. The gene calls are TRBV27 and TRBJ2-7, with D possibly TRBD1 on 6 matching bases. The length of the CDR3 is 15 residues. V lost 5 bases and J lost 0, with 14 bases in between. The V gene's germline CDR1 is MNHEY and CDR2 SMNVEV (reference sequence). CDR3 sequence (DNA): TGTGCCAGCAGTGCTCAGGGGTCGGGCTCCTACGAGCAGTACTTC. Translating it yields CASSAQGSGSYEQYF.

The rearrangement uses TRBV29-1 and TRBJ2-5; no definite D call. The V gene's germline CDR1 is SQVTM and CDR2 ANQGSEA. CDR3 size: 13 residues. The ends were cut back, 4 bases at V and 0 bases at J, with 9 bases in the middle. The CDR3 DNA sequence: TGCAGCGTTGCCCCAGAGTACCAAGAGACCCAGTACTTC. It encodes CSVAPEYQETQYF.

V is TRBV5-5 and J is TRBJ2-3; 10 bases line up with TRBD2. CDR3 length equals 16 residues. The germline V gene encodes CDR1 SGHKS and CDR2 YYEKEE (reference sequence). The ends lost 0 bases at V and 1 base at J; junction bases unmatched: 2. The CDR3 coding sequence is TGTGCCAGCAGCTTGGCCGGGACTAGCGGCACAGATACGCAGTATTTT. Residues: CASSLAGTSGTDTQYF.